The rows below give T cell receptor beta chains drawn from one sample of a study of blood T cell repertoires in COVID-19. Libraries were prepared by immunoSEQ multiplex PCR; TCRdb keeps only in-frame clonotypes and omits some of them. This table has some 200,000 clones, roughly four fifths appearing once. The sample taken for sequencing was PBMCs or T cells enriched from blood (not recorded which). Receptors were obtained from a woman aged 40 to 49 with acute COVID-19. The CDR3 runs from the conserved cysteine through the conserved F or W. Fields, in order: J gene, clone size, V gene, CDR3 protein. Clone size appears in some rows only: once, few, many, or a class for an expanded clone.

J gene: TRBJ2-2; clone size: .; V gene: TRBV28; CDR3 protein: CASSLSGHTGELFF
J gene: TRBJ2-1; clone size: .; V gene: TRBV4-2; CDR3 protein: CASSQDRGGSYNEQFF
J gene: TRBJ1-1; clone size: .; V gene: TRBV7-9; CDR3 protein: CASSLAGMGGGTEAFF
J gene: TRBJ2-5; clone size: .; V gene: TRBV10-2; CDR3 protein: CASSESGLARETQYF
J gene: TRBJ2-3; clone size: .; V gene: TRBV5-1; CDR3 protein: CASSSTGQGPDTQYF
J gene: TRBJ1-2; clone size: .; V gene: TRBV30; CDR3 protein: CAWGRDRPRGYTF
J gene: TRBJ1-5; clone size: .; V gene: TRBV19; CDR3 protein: CASRTGKDQPQHF
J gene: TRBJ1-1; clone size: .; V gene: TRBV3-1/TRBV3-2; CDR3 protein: CASSQLGTMNTEAFF
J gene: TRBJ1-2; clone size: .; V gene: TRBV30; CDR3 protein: CAWRTGGNYGYTF
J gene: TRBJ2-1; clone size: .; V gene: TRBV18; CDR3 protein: CASSPPSPSNEQFF
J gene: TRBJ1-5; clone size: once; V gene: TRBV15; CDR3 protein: CATSSRTGGQPQHF
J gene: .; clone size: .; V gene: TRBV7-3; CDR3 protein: CASSRGQGNNEQFF
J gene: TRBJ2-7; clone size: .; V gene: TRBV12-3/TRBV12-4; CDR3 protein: CASGRGGDEQYF